Listed below are T cell receptor beta chains from one sample, sequenced in a study of blood T cell repertoires in COVID-19. Using immunoSEQ multiplex PCR, the repertoire was profiled, and TCRdb retains in-frame clones only, with some absent. The repertoire holds about 310,000 clones, with around 87% as singletons. Material for sequencing was peripheral blood. The receptors were gathered from a man aged 50 to 59 with active or convalescent COVID-19. Each CDR3 is given with its conserved first and last residue. Rows give clone size only sometimes, using once, few, many, or a class for an expanded clone.

J gene,clone size,V gene,CDR3 length,CDR3 protein
TRBJ1-1,-,TRBV5-1,15,CASRPRTGGDTEAFF
TRBJ2-2,-,TRBV10-3,17,CAISDPPGQGLGGELFF
TRBJ1-1,-,TRBV2,14,CASSSGQLYTEAFF
TRBJ1-6,-,TRBV19,15,CASTPRTGGDSPLHF
TRBJ2-1,once,TRBV30,17,CAWSEQRTMRSYNEQFF
TRBJ1-5,-,TRBV19,15,CASSIYSLLNQPQHF
TRBJ2-1,-,TRBV10-3,15,CAISPDRGTYNEQFF
TRBJ1-5,-,TRBV28,14,CASSRTGPARTQHF
TRBJ2-2,-,TRBV5-1,15,CASSLTGANTGELFF
TRBJ1-3,-,TRBV21-1,12,CASSTPRNTIYF
TRBJ2-7,-,TRBV4-1,17,CASSQASGTGDSYEQYF
TRBJ2-1,-,TRBV2,14,CASSTSGGHNEQFF
TRBJ2-3,-,TRBV5-1,16,CASSLGSRRPGDTQYF
TRBJ2-7,-,TRBV24-1,15,CATSDRTTGWDEQYF
TRBJ2-1,-,TRBV11-3,15,CASSVRDSSYNEQFF
TRBJ1-2,-,TRBV5-1,14,CASSLVRPNYGCTF
TRBJ1-3,-,TRBV5-4,14,CASSPNNPGNTIYF
TRBJ2-3,-,TRBV6-2/TRBV6-3,18,CASSYSQKGLAGKGTQYF
TRBJ2-1,few,TRBV4-1,17,CASSQVLGAGVYNEQFF
TRBJ1-4,-,TRBV6-2/TRBV6-3,16,CASSPGQDGFNEKLFF
TRBJ1-1,-,TRBV5-1,13,CASSLSGDTEAFF
TRBJ2-7,-,TRBV5-4,15,CASSAPTSGRYEQYF
TRBJ1-2,once,TRBV2,13,CASSRTANYGYTF
TRBJ1-2,-,TRBV6-5,16,CASSYERLDTGRGYTF
TRBJ1-1,-,TRBV28,15,CASSRFSLNRDRAFF
TRBJ2-7,-,TRBV11-2,12,CASSLVSHGQYF
TRBJ1-2,-,TRBV6-2/TRBV6-3,14,CASSYLGQNYGYTF